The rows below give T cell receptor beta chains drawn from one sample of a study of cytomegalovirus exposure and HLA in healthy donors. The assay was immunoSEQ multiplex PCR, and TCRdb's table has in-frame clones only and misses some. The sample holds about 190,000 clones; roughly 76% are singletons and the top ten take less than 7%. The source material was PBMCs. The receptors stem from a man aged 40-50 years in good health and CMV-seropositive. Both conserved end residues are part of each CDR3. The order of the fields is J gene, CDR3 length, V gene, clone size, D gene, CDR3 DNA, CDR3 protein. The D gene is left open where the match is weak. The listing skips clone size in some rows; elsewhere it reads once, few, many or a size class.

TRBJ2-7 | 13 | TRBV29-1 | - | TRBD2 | TGCAGCGTTGACGGGGGGGCTGGCTACGAGCAGTACTTC | CSVDGGAGYEQYF
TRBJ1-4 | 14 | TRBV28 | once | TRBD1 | TGTGCCAGCAGATCACGACAGGGACACGAAAAACTGTTTTTT | CASRSRQGHEKLFF
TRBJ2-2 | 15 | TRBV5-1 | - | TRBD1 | TGCGCCAGCAGCGTGGGGACAGGGAACACCGGGGAGCTGTTTTTT | CASSVGTGNTGELFF
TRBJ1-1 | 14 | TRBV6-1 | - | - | TGTGCCAGCAGTGCCCGGTCAGGGAACACTGAAGCTTTCTTT | CASSARSGNTEAFF
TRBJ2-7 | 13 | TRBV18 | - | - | TGTGCCAGCTCACCTACAGTAACCTACGAGCAGTACTTC | CASSPTVTYEQYF
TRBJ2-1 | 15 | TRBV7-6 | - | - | TGTGCCAGCGGGATTGGAGGGGAGAGGTACAATGAGCAGTTCTTC | CASGIGGERYNEQFF
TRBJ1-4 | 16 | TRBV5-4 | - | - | TGTGCCAGCAGCACCGGGGGGCAGGGAGCTAATGAAAAACTGTTTTTT | CASSTGGQGANEKLFF
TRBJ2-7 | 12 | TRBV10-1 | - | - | TGCGCCAGCAGTGTTCACAGCGGCGATCAGTACTTC | CASSVHSGDQYF
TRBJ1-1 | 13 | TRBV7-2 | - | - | TGTGCCAGCAGCTTAGACAGGGTCACTGAAGCTTTCTTT | CASSLDRVTEAFF
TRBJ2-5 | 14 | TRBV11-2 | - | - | TGTGCCAGCAGCTTACAGGGTCCAGGCGAGACCCAGTACTTC | CASSLQGPGETQYF
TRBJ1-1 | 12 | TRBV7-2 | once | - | TGTGCCAGCAGCTTCGAGGGCAGGGGAGCTTTCTTT | CASSFEGRGAFF
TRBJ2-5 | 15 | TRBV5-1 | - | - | TGCGCCAGCAGCTTAGGGACTGGGAAACAAGAGACCCAGTACTTC | CASSLGTGKQETQYF
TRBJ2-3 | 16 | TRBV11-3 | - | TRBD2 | TGTGCCAGCAGCCTAGGACTAGCGGGGGGCACAGATACGCAGTATTTT | CASSLGLAGGTDTQYF
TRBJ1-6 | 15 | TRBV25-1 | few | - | TGTGCCAGCAGTGATGAGACAGAGTCGAATTCACCCCTCCACTTT | CASSDETESNSPLHF
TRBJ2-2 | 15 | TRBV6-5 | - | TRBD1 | TGTGCCAGCAGTTACCGACAGGGCTCCACCGGGGAGCTGTTTTTT | CASSYRQGSTGELFF
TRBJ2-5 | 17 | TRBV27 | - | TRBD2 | TGTGCCAGCAGTCTCGGACTAGCGGGGACCTTAGGAGAGACCCAGTACTTC | CASSLGLAGTLGETQYF
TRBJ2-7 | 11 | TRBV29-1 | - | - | TGCAGCGGGGGGGTAGACTACGAGCAGTACTTC | CSGGVDYEQYF
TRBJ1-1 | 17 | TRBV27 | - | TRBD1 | TGTGCCAGCAGTCCACGGACAGGGGGCAGGACAGACACTGAAGCTTTCTTT | CASSPRTGGRTDTEAFF
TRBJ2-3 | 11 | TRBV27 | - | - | TGTGCCAGCAGTTTCAGAGATACGCAGTATTTT | CASSFRDTQYF
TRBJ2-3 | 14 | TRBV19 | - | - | TGTGCCAGTAGATTTGGACAACCGTGGGATACGCAGTATTTT | CASRFGQPWDTQYF
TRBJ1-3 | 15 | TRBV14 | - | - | TGTGCCAGCAGCCCCGGAGGATTCTCTGGAAACACCATATATTTT | CASSPGGFSGNTIYF
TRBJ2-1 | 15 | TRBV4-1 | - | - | TGCGCCAGCAGCCCGCAAACGGGGGTACGGCATGAGCAGTTCTTC | CASSPQTGVRHEQFF
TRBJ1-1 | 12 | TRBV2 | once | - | TGTGCCAGCAGGCCGGAGGGGACTGAAGCTTTCTTT | CASRPEGTEAFF
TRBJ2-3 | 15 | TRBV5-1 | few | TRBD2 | TGCGCCAGCAAGTCCGGGGGGACTAGCACAGATACGCAGTATTTT | CASKSGGTSTDTQYF
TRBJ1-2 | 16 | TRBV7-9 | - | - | TGTGCCAGCAGCCCTACAGGCGGACAGACTCTCTATGGCTACACCTTC | CASSPTGGQTLYGYTF
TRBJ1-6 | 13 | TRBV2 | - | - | TGTGCCAGCGGTTTGGACAGCCTGTCACCCCTCCACTTT | CASGLDSLSPLHF
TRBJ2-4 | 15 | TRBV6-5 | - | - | TGTGCCAGCAGTTACAGCGAGTTAGCCAAAAACATTCAGTACTTC | CASSYSELAKNIQYF
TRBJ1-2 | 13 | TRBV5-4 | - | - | TGTGCCAGCAGCTACGGACAGTCTTATGGCTACACCTTC | CASSYGQSYGYTF
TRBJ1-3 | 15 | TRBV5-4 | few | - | TGTGCCAGCAGCTTCCGGGGGGGCTCTGGAAACACCATATATTTT | CASSFRGGSGNTIYF
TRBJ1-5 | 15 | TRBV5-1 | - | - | TGCGCCAGCAGCTTGGACGGATACTACAATCAGCCCCAGCATTTT | CASSLDGYYNQPQHF
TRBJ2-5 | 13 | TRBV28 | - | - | TGTGCCAGCAGTACCCCACATGTCGAGACCCAGTACTTC | CASSTPHVETQYF
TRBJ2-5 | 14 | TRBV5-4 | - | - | TGTGCCAGCAGCTTGAGGCAGAGGCAAGAGACCCAGTACTTC | CASSLRQRQETQYF
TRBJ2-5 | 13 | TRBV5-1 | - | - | TGCGCCAGCAGCTTGACGGCAGGGGAGACCCAGTACTTC | CASSLTAGETQYF